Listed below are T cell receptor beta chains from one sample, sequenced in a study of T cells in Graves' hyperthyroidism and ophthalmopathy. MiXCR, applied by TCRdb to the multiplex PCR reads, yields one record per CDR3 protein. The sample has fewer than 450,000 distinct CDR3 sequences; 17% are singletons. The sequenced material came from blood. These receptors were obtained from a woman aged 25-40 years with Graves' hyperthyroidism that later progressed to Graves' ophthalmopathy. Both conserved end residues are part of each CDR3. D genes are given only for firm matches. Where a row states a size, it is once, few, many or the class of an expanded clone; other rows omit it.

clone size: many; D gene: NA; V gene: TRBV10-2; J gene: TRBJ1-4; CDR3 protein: CASSEGSHNEKLFF; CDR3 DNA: TGCGCCAGCAGTGAGGGCAGCCATAATGAAAAACTGTTTTTT
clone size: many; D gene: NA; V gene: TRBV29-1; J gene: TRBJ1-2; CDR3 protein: CSVEDLFAGDGYTF; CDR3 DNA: TGCAGCGTTGAAGATCTTTTTGCAGGGGATGGCTACACCTTC
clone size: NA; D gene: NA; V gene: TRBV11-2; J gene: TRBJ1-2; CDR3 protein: CASSLTRLGGYTF; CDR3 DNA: TGTGCCAGCAGCCTCACTCGACTGGGTGGCTACACCTTC
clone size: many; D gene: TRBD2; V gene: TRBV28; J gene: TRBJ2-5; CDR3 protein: CASSLFGPGGQETQYF; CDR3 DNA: TGTGCCAGCAGTTTATTCGGGCCGGGGGGTCAAGAGACCCAGTACTTC
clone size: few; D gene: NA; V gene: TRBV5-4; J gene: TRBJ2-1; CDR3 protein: CASSPGDKSSYNEQFF; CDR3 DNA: TGTGCCAGCAGCCCCGGGGACAAGAGCTCCTACAATGAGCAGTTCTTC
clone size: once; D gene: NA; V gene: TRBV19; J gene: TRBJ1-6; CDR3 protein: CASSLRMVNSPLHF; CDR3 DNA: TGTGCCAGTAGTCTACGGATGGTCAATTCACCCCTCCACTTT
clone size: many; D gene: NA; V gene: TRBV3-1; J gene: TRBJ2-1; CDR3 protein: CASSQDLGLDYNEQFF; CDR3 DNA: TGTGCCAGCAGCCAAGATTTGGGGCTAGACTACAATGAGCAGTTCTTC
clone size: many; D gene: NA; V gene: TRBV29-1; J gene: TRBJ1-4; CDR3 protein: CSGRGVNEKLFF; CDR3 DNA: TGCAGCGGGAGAGGAGTTAATGAAAAACTGTTTTTT
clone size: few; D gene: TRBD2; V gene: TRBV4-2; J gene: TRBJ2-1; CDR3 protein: CASSQVFEVAGLVNEQFF; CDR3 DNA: TGTGCCAGCAGCCAAGTCTTCGAGGTAGCGGGCCTTGTCAATGAGCAGTTCTTC
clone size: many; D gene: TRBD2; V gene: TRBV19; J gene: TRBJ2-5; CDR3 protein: CASSGLAGGWETQYF; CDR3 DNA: TGTGCCAGTAGCGGACTAGCGGGAGGTTGGGAGACCCAGTACTTC
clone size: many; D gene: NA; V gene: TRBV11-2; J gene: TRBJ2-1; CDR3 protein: CASSLDHFLFNEQFF; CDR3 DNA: TGTGCCAGCAGCTTAGATCACTTTCTCTTCAATGAGCAGTTCTTC
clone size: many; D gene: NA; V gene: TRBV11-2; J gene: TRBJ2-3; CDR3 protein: CASSFRSGTDTQYF; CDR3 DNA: TGTGCCAGCAGCTTTAGGTCAGGCACAGATACGCAGTATTTT
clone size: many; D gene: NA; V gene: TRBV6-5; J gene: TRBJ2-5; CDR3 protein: CASSYQGYQETQYF; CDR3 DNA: TGTGCCAGCAGTTACCAAGGTTACCAAGAGACCCAGTACTTC
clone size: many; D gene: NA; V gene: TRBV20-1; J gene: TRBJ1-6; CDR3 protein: CSARDRGRINSPLHF; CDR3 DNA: TGCAGTGCTAGAGATCGGGGACGGATAAATTCACCCCTCCACTTT
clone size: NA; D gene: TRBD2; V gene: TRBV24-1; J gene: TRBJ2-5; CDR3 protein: CATSDQRGTSGYETQYF; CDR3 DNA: TGTGCCACCAGTGATCAACGGGGGACTAGCGGGTATGAGACCCAGTACTTC
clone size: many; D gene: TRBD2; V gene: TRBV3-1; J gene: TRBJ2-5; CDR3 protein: CASSQGTGGETQYF; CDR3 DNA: TGTGCCAGCAGCCAAGGTACGGGGGGAGAGACCCAGTACTTC
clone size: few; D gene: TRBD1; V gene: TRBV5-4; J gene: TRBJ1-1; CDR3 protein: CASSLWGSGGLEAFF; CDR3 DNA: TGTGCCAGCAGCTTGTGGGGCTCAGGGGGGCTTGAAGCTTTCTTT
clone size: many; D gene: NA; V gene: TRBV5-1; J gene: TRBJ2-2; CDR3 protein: CASSLPGDTGELFF; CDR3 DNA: TGCGCCAGCAGCTTGCCCGGGGACACCGGGGAGCTGTTTTTT
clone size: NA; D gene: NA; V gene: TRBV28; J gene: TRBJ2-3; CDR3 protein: CASGGNGSPTDTQYF; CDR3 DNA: TGTGCCAGCGGGGGGAATGGGAGCCCCACAGATACGCAGTATTTT
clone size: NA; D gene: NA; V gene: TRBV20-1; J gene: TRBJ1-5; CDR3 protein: CSARVGVGNQPQHF; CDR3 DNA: TGCAGTGCTAGAGTGGGGGTGGGCAATCAGCCCCAGCATTTT
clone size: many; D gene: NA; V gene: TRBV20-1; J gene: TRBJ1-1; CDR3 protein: CSARSPESPNTEAFF; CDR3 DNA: TGCAGTGCGCGCTCTCCCGAGTCACCGAACACTGAAGCTTTCTTT
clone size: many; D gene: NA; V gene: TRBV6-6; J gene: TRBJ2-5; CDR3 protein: CASSYSGPQETQYF; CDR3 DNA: TGTGCCAGCAGTTACTCTGGCCCCCAAGAGACCCAGTACTTC
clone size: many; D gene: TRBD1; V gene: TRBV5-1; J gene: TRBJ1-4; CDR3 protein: CASSWYRETGDEKLFF; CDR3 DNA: TGCGCCAGCAGCTGGTACCGGGAAACAGGGGATGAAAAACTGTTTTTT
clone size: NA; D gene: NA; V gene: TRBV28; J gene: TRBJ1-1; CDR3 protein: CASSPPHRETAFF; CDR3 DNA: TGTGCCAGCAGTCCGCCTCACCGGGAGACAGCTTTCTTT
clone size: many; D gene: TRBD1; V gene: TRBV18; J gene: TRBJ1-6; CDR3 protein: CASSLRTGRESPLHF; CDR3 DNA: TGTGCCAGCTCACTAAGGACAGGGAGAGAATCACCCCTCCACTTT
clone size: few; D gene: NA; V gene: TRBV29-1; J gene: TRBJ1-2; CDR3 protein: CNVRSGGSTGYTF; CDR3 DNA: TGCAACGTTCGGTCCGGCGGATCGACTGGCTACACCTTC
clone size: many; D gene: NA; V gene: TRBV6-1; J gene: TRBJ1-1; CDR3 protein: CASSTRNPRGGGMLRNTEAFF; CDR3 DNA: TGTGCCAGCAGTACCCGAAACCCCAGGGGCGGGGGAATGCTCCGGAACACTGAAGCTTTCTTT
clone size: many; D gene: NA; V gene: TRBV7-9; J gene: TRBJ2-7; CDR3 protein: CASSFNPVESSYEQYF; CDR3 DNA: TGTGCCAGCAGCTTCAACCCAGTTGAGAGCTCCTACGAGCAGTACTTC
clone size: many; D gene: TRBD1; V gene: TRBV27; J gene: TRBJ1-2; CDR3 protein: CASSLGTGPNYGYTF; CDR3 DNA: TGTGCCAGCAGTTTGGGGACAGGGCCTAACTATGGCTACACCTTC
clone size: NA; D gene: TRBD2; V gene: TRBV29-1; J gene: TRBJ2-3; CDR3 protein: CSVEATSGGAVWDTQYF; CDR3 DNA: TGCAGCGTTGAAGCGACTAGCGGGGGGGCCGTCTGGGATACGCAGTATTTT
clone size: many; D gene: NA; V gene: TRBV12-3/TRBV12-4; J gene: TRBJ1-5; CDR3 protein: CASSFSTGNQPQHF; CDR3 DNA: TGTGCCAGCAGTTTTTCAACGGGTAATCAGCCCCAGCATTTT
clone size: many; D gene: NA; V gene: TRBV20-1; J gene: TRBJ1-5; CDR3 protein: CSAREASNSNQPQHF; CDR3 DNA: TGCAGTGCTAGAGAGGCCAGCAATAGCAATCAGCCCCAGCATTTT
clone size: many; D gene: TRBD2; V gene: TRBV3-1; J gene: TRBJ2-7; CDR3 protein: CASSKTLAAISISSYEQYF; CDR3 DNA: TGTGCCAGCAGCAAAACCCTAGCGGCGATCTCCATTTCCTCCTACGAGCAGTACTTC
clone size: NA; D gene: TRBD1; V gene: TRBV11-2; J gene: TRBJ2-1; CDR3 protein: CASSYHPGQGTYNEQFF; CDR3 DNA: TGTGCCAGCAGCTACCACCCGGGACAGGGGACCTACAATGAGCAGTTCTTC
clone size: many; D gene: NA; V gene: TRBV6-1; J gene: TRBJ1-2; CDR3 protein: CASSDDGGDGYTF; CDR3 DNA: TGTGCCAGCAGTGACGACGGTGGGGATGGCTACACCTTC
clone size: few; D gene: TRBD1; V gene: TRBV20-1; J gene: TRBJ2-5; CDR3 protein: CSAKGQGETQYF; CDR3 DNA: TGCAGTGCTAAGGGACAGGGGGAGACCCAGTACTTC
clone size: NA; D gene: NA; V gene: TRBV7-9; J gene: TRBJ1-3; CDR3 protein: CASSFSLRGNTIYF; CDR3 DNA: TGTGCCAGCAGTTTCTCTCTCCGAGGAAACACCATATATTTT
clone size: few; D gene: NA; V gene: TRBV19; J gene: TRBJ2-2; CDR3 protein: CASSMQGIGELFF; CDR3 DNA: TGTGCCAGTAGTATGCAGGGCATCGGGGAGCTGTTTTTT
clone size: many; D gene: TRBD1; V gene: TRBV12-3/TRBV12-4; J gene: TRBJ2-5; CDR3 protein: CASSQPTGGETQYF; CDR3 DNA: TGTGCCAGCAGTCAACCGACAGGGGGAGAGACCCAGTACTTC
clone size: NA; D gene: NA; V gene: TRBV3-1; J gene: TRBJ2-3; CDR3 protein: CASSPLGNTQYF; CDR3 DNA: TGTGCCAGCAGCCCGCTGGGGAATACGCAGTATTTT
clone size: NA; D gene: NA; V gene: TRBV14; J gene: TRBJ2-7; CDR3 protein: CASSQAGAFSYEQYF; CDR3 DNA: TGTGCCAGCAGCCAAGCGGGAGCATTCTCCTACGAGCAGTACTTC
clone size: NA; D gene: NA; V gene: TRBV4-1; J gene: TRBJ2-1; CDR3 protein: CASSQDETGTYRRGEQFF; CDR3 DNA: TGCGCCAGCAGCCAAGACGAAACCGGGACTTACCGTCGGGGTGAGCAGTTCTTC
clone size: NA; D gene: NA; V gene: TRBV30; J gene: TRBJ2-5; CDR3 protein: CAWAQETQYF; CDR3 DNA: TGTGCCTGGGCCCAAGAGACCCAGTACTTC
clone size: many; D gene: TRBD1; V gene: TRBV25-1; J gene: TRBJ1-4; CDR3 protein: CASRTGSLEKLFF; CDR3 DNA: TGTGCCAGCAGGACAGGGTCATTAGAAAAACTGTTTTTT
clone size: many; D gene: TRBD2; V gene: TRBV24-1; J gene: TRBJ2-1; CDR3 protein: CATSDVAGGPGEQFF; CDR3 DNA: TGTGCCACCAGTGATGTAGCGGGAGGGCCTGGTGAGCAGTTCTTC
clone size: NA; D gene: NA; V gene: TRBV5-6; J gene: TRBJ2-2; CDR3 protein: CASSPPRQNTGELFF; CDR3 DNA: TGTGCCAGCAGCCCTCCTAGACAGAACACCGGGGAGCTGTTTTTT
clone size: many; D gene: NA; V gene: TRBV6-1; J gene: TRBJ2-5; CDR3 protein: CASSSGGNSQYF; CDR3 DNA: TGTGCCAGCAGTTCCGGTGGGAACAGTCAGTACTTC
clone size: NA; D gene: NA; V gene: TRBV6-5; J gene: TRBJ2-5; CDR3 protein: CASSLAGWETQYF; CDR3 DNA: TGTGCCAGCAGTTTGGCGGGATGGGAGACCCAGTACTTC